The entry that follows covers one TCR beta chain sequence. This entry is derived from a study of blood T cell repertoires in COVID-19. On the study more broadly: There were acute and convalescent COVID-19 samples, and they came from the United States, Italy and Spain. PBMCs, B-cell-depleted T cells, or T cells provided the cDNA or gDNA that made up the material.

Per the original methods: Reference gene primers were amplified, and this amplification served to estimate nucleated cell counts. Assay used: immunoSEQ multiplex PCR; TCRdb lists only in-frame clones, some missing. That table gives V, J and clone size, and the DNA gave D and trimming. This table has roughly 140,000 clones, more than 60% appearing once. Per the germline V gene, CDR1 is SGHAT and CDR2 is FQNNGV. The CDR3 is made up of 13 amino acids. Trimming took 3 bases from V and 3 from J; bases not matched to a gene: 2. The chain uses TRBV11-2 and TRBJ2-7; 7 bases are shared with TRBD1. Sequencing was carried out using peripheral blood. The clonotype originates from an older woman with acute or convalescent COVID-19. CDR3 sequence (DNA): TGTGCCAGCAGCTTTGGGACAGACTACGAGCAGTACTTC. It codes for CASSFGTDYEQYF.